These 14 T cell receptor beta chains came from one sample sequenced in a study of T cell responses to AZD1222 COVID-19 vaccine. Assay: immunoSEQ multiplex PCR; the TCRdb copy retains only in-frame clones and omits some. This table holds 80,000 to 100,000 clones, just over 85% found once. The specimen was peripheral blood, collected on day 0 of MenACWY control vaccination. The receptors derive from an adult in good health.

The chain recombines TRBV4-3 with TRBJ1-3; D gene uncertain. This CDR3 region has 15 residues. The germline V gene encodes CDR1 LGHNA and CDR2 YSLEER. V was shortened by 0 bases and J by 7 bases, with 13 bases between the two germline ends. In DNA form, the CDR3 reads TGCGCCAGCAGCCAAGATGGAGGCAGATTGAACACCATATATTTT. Its protein is CASSQDGGRLNTIYF.

This clone was seen more than once but under ten times. The chain recombines TRBV2 with TRBJ2-7; 9 bases align to TRBD1. Germline CDR1 SNHLY, CDR2 FYNNEI. The CDR3 consists of 15 residues. Trimming removed 4 bases from V and 2 bases from J; junction bases left unmatched: 6. DNA for the CDR3: TGTGCCAGCAGTGTGCGGACAGGGGCGGCCTACGAGCAGTACTTC. Encoded protein: CASSVRTGAAYEQYF. Combining the CDR3 with reference TRBV2 and TRBJ2-7 gives the whole variable domain EPEVTQTPSHQVTQMGQEVILRCVPISNHLYFYWYRQILGQKVEFLVSFYNNEISEKSEIFDDQFSVERPDGSNFTLKIRSTKLEDSAMYFCASSVRTGAAYEQYFGPGTRLTVT.

The DNA for the CDR3 is TGTGCCAGCAGCCTAGGACAGGGCGGTAGCAATCAGCCCCAGCATTTT. Translating gives CASSLGQGGSNQPQHF. The J gene is TRBJ1-5, the V gene TRBV5-5; 8 bases line up with TRBD1. CDR3 size: 16 residues. Trimming removed 4 bases from V and 0 bases from J; junction bases left unmatched: 6. Germline CDR1 SGHKS, CDR2 YYEKEE (reference sequence).

The genes are TRBV5-1 and TRBJ2-1; TRBD2 agrees at 7 bases. V lost 0 bases and J lost 8; bases outside the gene matches: 14. The CDR3 has 17 amino acids. Looked up from germline, CDR1 is SGHRS and CDR2 is YFSETQ. The DNA for the CDR3 is TGCGCCAGCAGCTTGGGCGGAGCGGGGAGGGTCGCGGATGAGCAGTTCTTC. As protein: CASSLGGAGRVADEQFF.

J is TRBJ1-4 and V is TRBV18; D call uncertain. The CDR3 covers 15 residues. Trimming cost V 4 bases and J 0 bases, with 9 bases left between them. Germline assignment: CDR1 KGHSH and CDR2 LQKENI. The CDR3 DNA reads TGTGCCAGCTCACTTCACAAAGCAACTAATGAAAAACTGTTTTTT. It specifies CASSLHKATNEKLFF.

The chain combines TRBV5-1 with TRBJ1-2, with unresolved D. This CDR3 spans 13 amino acids. In germline, CDR1 is SGHRS, CDR2 YFSETQ. V was cut by 3 bases and J by 3 bases, with 9 bases left in between. The chain's CDR3 is CASSSSPDYGYTF. The CDR3 nucleotides are TGCGCCAGCAGCTCATCCCCCGACTATGGCTACACCTTC.

V and J are TRBV28 and TRBJ1-3; TRBD1 might be the D (6 bases). The germline CDR1 and CDR2 sequences are MDHEN and SYDVKM. Deletions cut 7 bases from V and 1 base from J, with 14 bases between. CDR3 length: 15 amino acids. The chain's CDR3 is CASIIGGGSGNTIYF. DNA for the CDR3: TGTGCCAGCATCATAGGGGGGGGTTCTGGAAACACCATATATTTT. The entire variable domain, with the rest obtained from reference TRBV28 and TRBJ1-3, is as follows: DVKVTQSSRYLVKRTGEKVFLECVQDMDHENMFWYRQDPGLGLRLIYFSYDVKMKEKGDIPEGYSVSREKKERFSLILESASTNQTSMYLCASIIGGGSGNTIYFGEGSWLTVV.

The J gene is TRBJ1-1, the V gene TRBV6-5, with TRBD1 identical over 8 bases. Germline trimming cut 0 bases from V and 10 bases from J; bases unmatched to any gene: 10. The CDR3 spans 15 residues. The germline CDR1 and CDR2 sequences are MNHEY and SVGAGI. As DNA, the CDR3 is TGTGCCAGCAGTTACTCAGGACAGGGCTATTTCGGAGCTTTCTTT. This gives the protein CASSYSGQGYFGAFF.

This chain uses TRBV28 with TRBJ1-5; D gene ambiguous. Germline loops: CDR1 MDHEN, CDR2 SYDVKM. The V end was cut by 6 bases, the J end by 0 bases, with 18 bases between. The CDR3 is 17 residues long. The CDR3 coding sequence is TGTGCCAGCAGCAGCGAGACGGCGGTTTATAGCAATCAGCCCCAGCATTTT. Protein sequence: CASSSETAVYSNQPQHF.

The chain links TRBV7-9 to TRBJ1-4, with D unclear. Germline CDR1 is SEHNR and CDR2 is FQNEAQ (reference sequence). V lost 4 bases and J lost 0, with 15 bases in between. The CDR3 consists of 17 residues. The CDR3 DNA sequence: TGTGCCAGCAGCTCAGGAAGGACCGGACCAACTAATGAAAAACTGTTTTTT. Its protein is CASSSGRTGPTNEKLFF.

The table lists this clone with a count of one. The V call is TRBV27, the J call TRBJ1-6; D is ambiguous. The germline V gene encodes CDR1 MNHEY and CDR2 SMNVEV (reference sequence). The CDR3 covers 14 residues. V was cut by 5 bases and J by 6 bases, with 11 bases left in between. The CDR3 spells CASSRASGNSPLHF. The CDR3 bases are TGTGCCAGCAGTAGGGCAAGTGGTAATTCACCCCTCCACTTT.

The chain combines TRBV28 with TRBJ1-5, with D uncertain. The length of the CDR3 is 14 residues. V shed 4 bases and J shed 1 base, with 8 bases lying between them. The germline V gene has CDR1 MDHEN and CDR2 SYDVKM. The CDR3 DNA follows: TGTGCCAGCAGTTCAGTTGGGAGCAATCAGCCCCAGCATTTT. Its protein is CASSSVGSNQPQHF.

The chain carries TRBV13 and TRBJ2-2; D gene ambiguous. V dropped 0 bases and J dropped 7 bases, with 15 bases sitting between them. Per the germline V gene, CDR1 is PRHDT and CDR2 is FYEKMQ (reference sequence). The CDR3 consists of 16 residues. The CDR3 is CASSLGLIWADGELFF. For the CDR3, the DNA is TGTGCCAGCAGCTTAGGCTTAATCTGGGCGGACGGGGAGCTGTTTTTT.

This clone appeared a few times. The rearrangement uses TRBV30 and TRBJ1-2; possible D gene TRBD1, 5 bases. V lost 5 bases and J 3 bases, leaving 16 bases between the germline ends. The CDR3 length is 14 residues. Germline V gives CDR1 GTSNPN, CDR2 SVGIG (reference sequence). CDR3 in DNA: TGTGCCTGGGGAACGGGACCCTGGGACTATGGCTACACCTTC. Translating it yields CAWGTGPWDYGYTF.